Following are 6 T cell receptor beta chains from one sample sequenced in a study of cytomegalovirus exposure and HLA in healthy donors. Generated by immunoSEQ multiplex PCR, the TCRdb table keeps only in-frame clones and is missing some. The repertoire holds nearly 80,000 clones, with over 85% as singletons. Sequencing used PBMCs. The receptors here all came from a woman aged 25 to 39 in good health and CMV-seronegative.

The J gene is TRBJ2-3, the V gene TRBV9, with D tentatively TRBD2 (5 bases). The V end lost 0 bases, the J end lost 1 base, and 6 bases lay between the germline ends. CDR1 and CDR2 (germline): SGDLS, YYNGEE. The CDR3 covers 14 residues. The CDR3 region is CASSVGTGTDTQYF. The CDR3 DNA sequence: TGTGCCAGCAGCGTAGGGACTGGCACAGATACGCAGTATTTT.

The genes are TRBV19 and TRBJ2-2, with 7 bases lining up with TRBD2. This CDR3 region has 16 residues. Per the germline V gene, CDR1 is LNHDA and CDR2 is SQIVND (reference sequence). V was pared by 7 bases and J by 1 base, with 9 bases of the junction left unmatched. CDR3 in DNA: TGTGCCAGTAATCGGGGGAGGGGACGGAACACCGGGGAGCTGTTTTTT. It translates to CASNRGRGRNTGELFF.

The V gene is TRBV7-3, the J gene TRBJ2-7; 10 bases are shared with TRBD1. Germline V CDR1 and CDR2: SGHTA, FQGTGA. The CDR3 consists of 14 residues. J lost 1 base, V lost 5 bases, and 2 bases had no gene match. This CDR3 is CASSKDRGSYEQYF. CDR3 bases: TGTGCCAGCAGCAAGGACAGGGGGTCCTACGAGCAGTACTTC.

The V gene is TRBV6-6, the J gene TRBJ2-7, with 7 bases identical to TRBD2. The CDR3 runs to 16 residues. V lost 2 bases, J lost 3 bases, and 10 bases stayed unmatched. The germline gives CDR1 MNHNY, CDR2 SVGAGI (reference sequence). DNA of the CDR3: TGTGCCAGCAGTTACCGAAGGCGGGACTACCGCTACGAGCAGTACTTC. Translated, it gives CASSYRRRDYRYEQYF.

This chain's CDR3 is CASSLAPPGIQYF. The DNA for the CDR3 is TGTGCCAGCAGTTTAGCCCCGCCCGGCATTCAGTACTTC. The chain recombines TRBV27 with TRBJ2-4; no clear D. The CDR3 contains 13 residues. The V end lost 2 bases, the J end lost 9 bases, and 11 bases lay between the germline ends. Germline V lookup: CDR1 MNHEY, CDR2 SMNVEV (reference sequence).

The V gene is TRBV11-2, the J gene TRBJ2-1, with D maybe TRBD1 (7 bases). CDR1 and CDR2 (germline): SGHAT, FQNNGV. V lost 5 bases and J 5 bases, leaving 13 bases between the germline ends. The CDR3 runs to 14 residues. The CDR3, as DNA: TGTGCCAGCAGCCGGACAGGCGGGGACAATGAGCAGTTCTTC. It is translated as CASSRTGGDNEQFF.